A selection of T cell receptor beta chains follows, all from one sample in a study of T cells in Graves' hyperthyroidism and ophthalmopathy. TCRdb reprocessed the multiplex PCR reads with MiXCR, giving one entry per CDR3 protein. The sample yields 690,000 or so distinct CDR3 sequences, around 20% seen once. Sequences were obtained from blood. These receptor sequences come from a woman aged 45-60 years with Graves' hyperthyroidism that later progressed to Graves' ophthalmopathy. The CDR3 runs from the conserved cysteine through the conserved F or W. A D gene is named only where the DNA matches it firmly. Not all rows give a size; the values are once, few, many and, for expanded clones, a class.

abundance	v_gene	d_gene	j_gene	CDR3aa	CDR3nt
few	TRBV27	TRBD1	TRBJ1-6	CASSLTGGYNSPLHF	TGTGCCAGCAGTTTGACAGGGGGCTATAATTCACCCCTCCACTTT
many	TRBV7-3	.	TRBJ2-3	CASSSGQDTQYF	TGTGCCAGCAGCTCCGGGCAAGATACGCAGTATTTT
.	TRBV27	.	TRBJ1-2	CASSYMTGGRAYGYTF	TGTGCCAGCAGCTACATGACCGGGGGCAGGGCCTATGGCTACACCTTC
.	TRBV6-2/TRBV6-3	TRBD1	TRBJ2-1	CASRSTGTGAGDEQFF	TGTGCCAGCAGATCGACCGGGACAGGGGCTGGCGATGAGCAGTTCTTC
many	TRBV10-3	TRBD2	TRBJ2-7	CAIRNDFSGGYEQYF	TGTGCCATCAGGAACGACTTCAGCGGGGGTTACGAGCAGTACTTC
.	TRBV14	.	TRBJ2-7	CASSEAYYEQYF	TGTGCCAGCAGCGAAGCTTACTACGAGCAGTACTTC
many	TRBV7-9	.	TRBJ1-1	CASSLGGKTNTEAFF	TGTGCCAGCAGCTTAGGAGGCAAGACAAACACTGAAGCTTTCTTT
many	TRBV5-1	.	TRBJ1-5	CASSLAGGFNQPQHF	TGCGCCAGCAGCTTGGCCGGGGGTTTCAATCAGCCCCAGCATTTT
.	TRBV12-3/TRBV12-4	TRBD1	TRBJ2-1	CASSPGTDRWDEQFF	TGTGCCAGCAGTCCTGGGACAGACCGTTGGGATGAGCAGTTCTTC
few	TRBV30	.	TRBJ2-7	CAWSLRTVGIHEQYF	TGTGCCTGGAGTTTAAGGACAGTTGGAATCCACGAGCAGTACTTC
many	TRBV7-2	.	TRBJ2-7	CASSLGTSRLDYEQYF	TGTGCCAGCAGCTTAGGGACAAGCCGATTAGACTACGAGCAGTACTTC
.	TRBV24-1	.	TRBJ2-1	CATSDSGFNEQFF	TGTGCCACCAGTGATTCCGGCTTCAATGAGCAGTTCTTC
.	TRBV10-3	.	TRBJ1-1	CAISPGTADTEAFF	TGTGCCATCAGCCCCGGGACGGCGGACACTGAAGCTTTCTTT
many	TRBV4-1	.	TRBJ2-5	CASSQGGYQETQYF	TGCGCCAGCAGCCAAGGGGGATACCAAGAGACCCAGTACTTC
.	TRBV20-1	.	TRBJ2-7	CSARGLSDAVYEQYF	TGCAGTGCTAGAGGCCTTAGCGACGCCGTCTACGAGCAGTACTTC
few	TRBV6-1	TRBD1	TRBJ2-7	CASDRGGVGTYEQYF	TGTGCCAGTGACAGGGGTGGGGTGGGAACCTACGAGCAGTACTTC
few	TRBV9	TRBD2	TRBJ2-7	CASSRSAGGDSYEQYF	TGTGCCAGCAGCAGATCAGCGGGGGGGGACTCCTACGAGCAGTACTTC
many	TRBV3-1	TRBD1	TRBJ1-5	CASSQDTGVSNQPQHF	TGTGCCAGCAGCCAAGATACAGGGGTTAGCAATCAGCCCCAGCATTTT
.	TRBV5-1	.	TRBJ2-2	CASLPMNTGELFF	TGTGCCAGCTTACCAATGAACACCGGGGAGCTGTTTTTT
few	TRBV6-1	TRBD1	TRBJ1-5	CASSPQTGGLTQPQHF	TGTGCCAGCAGTCCCCAGACAGGGGGCTTGACTCAGCCCCAGCATTTT
few	TRBV10-1	.	TRBJ1-1	CASSETGTGTEAFF	TGCGCCAGCAGTGAAACAGGGACCGGCACTGAAGCTTTCTTT
few	TRBV9	.	TRBJ1-2	CASNQNAPAARFTF	TGTGCCAGCAACCAAAACGCCCCCGCCGCTAGGTTCACCTTC
.	TRBV11-2	.	TRBJ1-4	CASSLPRVAEKLFF	TGTGCCAGCAGCTTACCCAGGGTGGCTGAAAAACTGTTTTTT
many	TRBV3-1	TRBD2	TRBJ2-5	CASSQVRRLAETQYF	TGTGCCAGCAGCCAAGTTAGGAGACTAGCGGAGACCCAGTACTTC
many	TRBV6-1	.	TRBJ1-1	CASTSVGHLNTEAFF	TGTGCCAGCACCTCTGTGGGACACTTGAACACTGAAGCTTTCTTT
.	TRBV5-1	.	TRBJ1-1	CASSGFENTEAFF	TGCGCCAGCAGCGGTTTCGAGAACACTGAAGCTTTCTTT
many	TRBV3-1	.	TRBJ1-5	CASSQRVSNQPQHF	TGTGCCAGCAGTCAGAGGGTTAGCAATCAGCCCCAGCATTTT
.	TRBV20-1	.	TRBJ1-5	CSARDGQPQHF	TGCAGTGCTAGAGACGGTCAGCCCCAGCATTTT
.	TRBV6-1	.	TRBJ2-5	CASSIGFSVVETQYF	TGTGCCAGCTCCATTGGTTTTTCGGTAGTGGAGACCCAGTACTTC
many	TRBV30	TRBD1	TRBJ2-5	CAWNIGTGSQETQYF	TGTGCCTGGAATATCGGGACAGGGAGCCAAGAGACCCAGTACTTC
few	TRBV6-1	.	TRBJ2-5	CASSVVNSRYQETQYF	TGTGCCAGCAGTGTGGTGAATTCGAGGTACCAAGAGACCCAGTACTTC
many	TRBV20-1	.	TRBJ2-5	CSARSGGAEETQYF	TGCAGTGCTAGAAGTGGGGGGGCGGAGGAGACCCAGTACTTC
few	TRBV6-1	TRBD1	TRBJ1-2	CASSAGTGGFGYTF	TGTGCCAGCAGCGCCGGGACAGGGGGCTTCGGCTACACCTTC
.	TRBV27	TRBD2	TRBJ2-1	CASSSSGGYEQFF	TGTGCCAGCAGTTCTAGCGGGGGATACGAGCAGTTCTTC
.	TRBV27	.	TRBJ2-2	CASGGGLLPPGELFF	TGTGCCAGCGGGGGAGGCCTTCTCCCCCCCGGGGAGCTGTTTTTT
.	TRBV7-9	TRBD1	TRBJ1-2	CASSSDRDRGPFNYGYTF	TGTGCCAGCAGCTCAGACCGGGACAGGGGGCCCTTCAACTATGGCTACACCTTC
many	TRBV7-3	.	TRBJ2-7	CASSQFQGYEQYF	TGTGCCAGCAGCCAATTCCAGGGATACGAGCAGTACTTC
many	TRBV20-1	TRBD2	TRBJ2-1	CSASDGAGGPGEFF	TGCAGTGCTAGTGACGGGGCGGGGGGCCCGGGAGAGTTCTTC
.	TRBV5-6	TRBD1	TRBJ1-2	CASSWSTGDNYGYTF	TGTGCCAGCAGCTGGTCCACAGGGGACAACTATGGCTACACCTTC
many	TRBV20-1	.	TRBJ2-1	CSARDRSGANYNEQFF	TGCAGTGCTAGAGATAGATCGGGGGCGAACTACAATGAGCAGTTCTTC
many	TRBV3-1	.	TRBJ2-1	CASSRAPDRYNEQFF	TGTGCCAGCAGCCGCGCCCCGGACAGATACAATGAGCAGTTCTTC
many	TRBV5-1	.	TRBJ1-4	CASSLSQVHEKLFF	TGCGCCAGCAGCTTGTCACAGGTTCATGAAAAACTGTTTTTT
few	TRBV4-2	TRBD2	TRBJ2-5	CASSQNPPSGGVYQETQYF	TGTGCCAGCAGCCAAAACCCCCCTAGCGGGGGGGTTTACCAAGAGACCCAGTACTTC
once	TRBV4-1	.	TRBJ2-2	CASSQDPGRGPGELFF	TGCGCCAGCAGCCAAGATCCAGGTAGAGGTCCCGGGGAGCTGTTTTTT
.	TRBV20-1	TRBD1	TRBJ2-1	CSARDLVTGTGVNEQFF	TGCAGTGCTAGAGATCTGGTTACCGGGACAGGCGTAAATGAGCAGTTCTTC